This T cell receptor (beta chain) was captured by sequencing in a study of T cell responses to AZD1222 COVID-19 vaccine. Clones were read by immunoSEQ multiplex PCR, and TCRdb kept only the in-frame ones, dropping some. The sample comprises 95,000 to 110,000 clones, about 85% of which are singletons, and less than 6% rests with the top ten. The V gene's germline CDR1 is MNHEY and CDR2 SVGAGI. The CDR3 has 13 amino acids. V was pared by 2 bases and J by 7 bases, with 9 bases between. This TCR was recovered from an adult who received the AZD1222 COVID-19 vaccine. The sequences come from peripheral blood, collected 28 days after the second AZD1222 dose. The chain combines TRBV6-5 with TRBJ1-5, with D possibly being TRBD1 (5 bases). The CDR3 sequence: CASSYGGSQPQHF. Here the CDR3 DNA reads TGTGCCAGCAGTTACGGGGGTAGCCAGCCCCAGCATTTT.